This T cell receptor (beta chain) comes out of a study of T cells in Graves' hyperthyroidism and ophthalmopathy. Study-wide points: The model made its ophthalmopathy prediction, and onset followed a median approximately six months later. Blood shared most expanded thyroid clonotypes above 0.001.

This clonotype has a count of ten or more. Its antigen is not identified. Amplification of TCR beta CDR3 regions used RNA as the template. When the TCR CDR3 underwent first-round RT-PCR, the HTBI primer set was used. TCRdb reprocessed the multiplex PCR reads with MiXCR, giving one entry per CDR3 protein. The sample carries approximately 630,000 distinct CDR3 sequences, 16% recorded once. Hyperthyroidism patients were newly diagnosed, had disease duration under 2 months, and were aged 18 to 65 years. Uncontrolled infection, other autoimmune disease, pregnancy or lactation excluded patients. This CDR3 region has 14 residues. Germline V lookup: CDR1 ENHRY, CDR2 SYGVKD. Trimming took off 7 bases at V and 0 bases at J, with 9 bases between the two ends.

The V call is TRBV10-3, the J call TRBJ2-2; no definite D call. This TCR came from a woman in her 30s with Graves' hyperthyroidism. The material sequenced was blood. DNA for the CDR3: TGTGCCATCAATACGGTCGCGAACACCGGGGAGCTGTTTTTT. This translates into CAINTVANTGELFF.